The present entry profiles one T cell receptor beta chain with its context. Its antigen remains unknown. Via the markers CD45RO/CCR7/CD25/CD127/CD95/CD27, stem cell-like memory, regulatory, central memory and naive CD4+ cells were sorted. cDNA synthesis used the whole RNA isolate, giving expressed TCRB sequences. Several million reads on average were seen across naive, central memory and regulatory T cell samples. The protocol was immunoSEQ multiplex PCR, while the TCRdb copy is restricted to in-frame clones and leaves out a portion. The sample holds about half a million clones; roughly 30% are singletons and the top ten take more than 0.055%. The record originates from a study of beta chain features in type 1 diabetes. Findings and limits, study-wide: The question left open here concerned HLA type influencing TCRB rearrangement.

The CDR3 has 13 amino acids. The ends were cut back, 2 bases at V and 2 bases at J, with 7 bases in the middle. CDR1 and CDR2 from the germline V gene are PRHDT and FYEKMQ (reference sequence). The clonotype was recovered from a man younger than 35 in good health. Specimen: naive CD4+ T cells from blood. The rearrangement uses TRBV13 and TRBJ2-7, with D perhaps TRBD1 (5 bases). The CDR3 loop reads CASSLRQTYEQYF. The CDR3 bases are TGTGCCAGCAGCTTACGACAGACCTACGAGCAGTACTTC.